The 26 T cell receptor beta chains presented below share a single source sample, sequenced in a study of OX40 agonist ivuxolimab in advanced cancers. The data were produced by immunoSEQ multiplex PCR, yet TCRdb's version contains in-frame clones alone and is incomplete. The repertoire includes around 46,000 clones, around 77% of them detected once, and 2.6% sits in the top ten. Material: CD4+ or CD8+ T cells sorted from blood, obtained in a trial of the OX40 agonist ivuxolimab. The source of these receptors is an adult with an advanced solid tumor such as melanoma, head and neck, liver or kidney cancer.

The genes are TRBV11-2 and TRBJ2-3; 13 positions match TRBD2. There are 16 residues in the CDR3. From germline, CDR1 is SGHAT and CDR2 FQNNGV. The V segment lost 2 bases and the J segment 8 bases; nucleotides outside the gene matches: 7. CDR3 bases: TGTGCCAGCAGCTTACAACTAGCGGGAGGGATGAGTACGCAGTATTTT. Translated: CASSLQLAGGMSTQYF.

This clone was seen more than once but under ten times. CDR3: CASSVGELGEAFF. In nucleotides, the CDR3 is TGTGCCAGCAGTGTTGGGGAATTGGGTGAAGCTTTCTTT. The rearrangement uses TRBV2 and TRBJ1-1; D is unclear. The CDR3 loop spans 13 amino acids. Germline values: CDR1 SNHLY, CDR2 FYNNEI. Trimming removed 4 bases at V and 7 bases at J, with 13 bases between.

The CDR3, as DNA: TGTGCCATCAGTGAATTTGAGGGGGCGGGCTACACCTTC. Translation: CAISEFEGAGYTF. The chain is built from TRBV10-3 and TRBJ1-2, with 7 bases matching TRBD1. The V gene's germline CDR1 is ENHRY and CDR2 SYGVKD. The length of the CDR3 is 13 residues. Unmatched junction bases numbered 6, after V lost 3 bases and J lost 8 bases.

In its sample, this clone was seen a few times. The genes are TRBV5-1 and TRBJ2-5; 8 bases map to TRBD1. In germline, CDR1 is SGHRS, CDR2 YFSETQ. V lost 2 bases and J lost 2; bases outside the gene matches: 2. This CDR3 region has 14 residues. CDR3 protein: CASSFRDRQETQYF. The CDR3 region has the DNA TGCGCCAGCAGCTTCCGGGACAGGCAAGAGACCCAGTACTTC.

The chain carries TRBV6-5 and TRBJ2-7, with TRBD1 as a possible D gene (5 bases). V shed 3 bases and J shed 2 bases, with 8 bases lying between them. This CDR3 has 13 residues. The V gene's germline CDR1 is MNHEY and CDR2 SVGAGI. In DNA, the CDR3 is TGTGCCAGCAGTTATGGGGCTACCTACGAGCAGTACTTC. Its translation is CASSYGATYEQYF.

The chain carries TRBV5-6 and TRBJ2-7; 9 bases line up with TRBD2. This CDR3 comprises 15 residues. CDR1 SGHDT and CDR2 YYEEEE come from the germline V gene. Trimming removed 4 bases from V and 3 bases from J; junction bases left unmatched: 8. DNA of the CDR3: TGTGCCAGCAGCCCTCTCGGTAGCGGGGGCTACGAGCAGTACTTC. Amino acid sequence: CASSPLGSGGYEQYF.

This clone was counted only a few times. DNA for the CDR3: TGCGCCAGCAGTGCGGGCGGAATTAATGAGCAGTTCTTC. This codes for CASSAGGINEQFF. V and J are TRBV10-1 and TRBJ2-1; D call uncertain. Per germline, CDR1 WNHNN and CDR2 SYGVQD (reference sequence). This CDR3 region has 13 residues. Trimming removed 4 bases from V and 7 bases from J, with 11 bases in between.

CDR3 nucleotide sequence: TGTGCCTGGAGGGGGACTAGCGGGAGCCTTGGGGAGCAGTTCTTC. Translating gives CAWRGTSGSLGEQFF. V is TRBV30 and J is TRBJ2-1; 14 bases match TRBD2. The CDR3 spans 15 residues. V gave up 3 bases and J gave up 10 bases; unmatched junction bases: 8. Germline V gene sequence: CDR1 GTSNPN, CDR2 SVGIG (reference sequence).

The chain has TRBV6-1 and TRBJ2-3; the match to TRBD1 covers 7 bases. Germline V gives CDR1 MNHNS, CDR2 SASEGT. J was trimmed by 6 bases and V by 1 base; bases with no gene match: 13. The CDR3 contains 17 residues. CDR3 residues: CASSEVKGAPGFDTQYF. In DNA form, the CDR3 reads TGTGCCAGCAGTGAAGTTAAGGGGGCCCCGGGGTTTGATACGCAGTATTTT.

The sample holds one count of this clone. V usage is TRBV5-1 and J usage is TRBJ2-4, with 11 bases that match TRBD2. The CDR3 sequence is 16 residues long. Germline V gene lookup returns CDR1 SGHRS and CDR2 YFSETQ. With 3 bases clipped from V and 12 bases from J, the junction kept 14 bases outside the gene matches. CDR3 residues: CASSSVAGGPRVSQYF. The CDR3 DNA sequence: TGCGCCAGCAGCTCGGTAGCGGGAGGGCCGAGGGTGTCTCAGTACTTC.

The chain is built from TRBV19 and TRBJ2-2, with D possibly matching TRBD1 (6 bases). Germline loops: CDR1 LNHDA, CDR2 SQIVND (reference sequence). The CDR3 has 14 residues. V dropped 6 bases and J dropped 0 bases, with 8 bases sitting between them. The CDR3 reads CASRKGANTGELFF. CDR3 bases: TGTGCCAGTAGAAAGGGGGCGAACACCGGGGAGCTGTTTTTT.

The gene calls are TRBV9 and TRBJ1-1; 7 bases are a match to TRBD1. Germline V lookup: CDR1 SGDLS, CDR2 YYNGEE. The CDR3 is 14 amino acids. J was trimmed by 0 bases and V by 3 bases; bases with no gene match: 2. In DNA, the CDR3 is TGTGCCAGCAGCGAGGGACAGTTGAACACTGAAGCTTTCTTT. The encoded protein is CASSEGQLNTEAFF.

This chain connects TRBV28 to TRBJ1-5; TRBD1 is a possible D gene (6 bases). The CDR3 length is 16 residues. The V end was cut by 6 bases, the J end by 7 bases, with 22 bases between. Germline assignment: CDR1 MDHEN and CDR2 SYDVKM. In nucleotides, the CDR3 is TGTGCCAGCAGCTCCTTTGGTCAGGGGTTGGGGCAGCCCCAGCATTTT. Translation gives CASSSFGQGLGQPQHF.

Judged by abundance, this clone is medium-sized. A read error may produce the germline difference seen at one junction end. The chain joins TRBV11-2 to TRBJ2-1, with D possibly being TRBD2 (7 bases). Germline V gives CDR1 SGHAT, CDR2 FQNNGV. This CDR3 comprises 15 residues. CDR3 coding DNA: TGTGCCAGCAGCTTAGAGAGTGGGGGCGGGAGTATCAAGATCTTC. Protein product: CASSLESGGGSIKIF.

This clone was picked up one time. The V gene is TRBV18, the J gene TRBJ2-2; 9 bases agree with TRBD2. This CDR3 comprises 17 residues. Germline CDR1 KGHSH, CDR2 LQKENI. V shed 2 bases and J 4 bases; nucleotides not matched to a gene: 8. The CDR3 reads CASSPSASGTSTGELFF. The CDR3 DNA reads as TGTGCCAGCTCACCATCCGCTAGCGGGACCTCCACCGGGGAGCTGTTTTTT.

This clone came up a few times. The chain has TRBV5-1 and TRBJ1-6, with D perhaps matching TRBD1 (5 bases). Trimming left V 2 bases short and J 0 bases short, with 15 bases between. This CDR3 is built from 18 residues. CDR1 and CDR2 from the germline V gene are SGHRS and YFSETQ. CDR3 nucleotide sequence: TGCGCCAGCAGCTTTGGGGACCCCGGGAGCTCCTATAATTCACCCCTCCACTTT. Translation: CASSFGDPGSSYNSPLHF.

This clone has just a few counts. This chain connects TRBV7-9 to TRBJ2-5; a weak D match, TRBD1 (5 bases). Germline V lookup: CDR1 SEHNR, CDR2 FQNEAQ (reference sequence). The V end lost 3 bases, the J end lost 5 bases, and 13 bases lay between the germline ends. The CDR3 runs 14 residues. CDR3 sequence: CASSFQGRSETQYF. CDR3 nucleotide sequence: TGTGCCAGCAGCTTCCAGGGAAGGTCGGAGACCCAGTACTTC.

By its share, this clone is medium-sized. The J gene is TRBJ2-5, the V gene TRBV5-4, with D possibly matching TRBD1 (6 bases). The CDR3 contains 14 residues. Trimming stripped 0 bases from V and 5 bases from J, with 11 bases between. The germline V gene has CDR1 SGHNT and CDR2 YYREEE (reference sequence). In DNA form, the CDR3 reads TGTGCCAGCAGCTTGGCCAGGGGTGGCGAGACCCAGTACTTC. The encoded protein is CASSLARGGETQYF.

V and J are TRBV28 and TRBJ1-2; D may be TRBD1 (5 bases). Per the germline V gene, CDR1 is MDHEN and CDR2 is SYDVKM. This CDR3 has 12 residues. Trimming cost V 6 bases and J 6 bases, with 11 bases left between them. The CDR3: CASSTGPNGYTF. The CDR3, as DNA: TGTGCCAGCAGCACAGGTCCTAATGGCTACACCTTC.

V and J are TRBV18 and TRBJ1-2, with unresolved D. V was trimmed by 0 bases and J by 6 bases, leaving 8 bases between them. The germline V gene encodes CDR1 KGHSH and CDR2 LQKENI. CDR3 size: 13 residues. The CDR3 loop reads CASSPPQQDGYTF. CDR3 in DNA: TGTGCCAGCTCACCACCCCAGCAGGATGGCTACACCTTC.

The V call is TRBV5-1, the J call TRBJ1-2, with no clear D. V was cut by 1 base and J by 0 bases, with 10 bases left in between. The CDR3 totals 15 residues. The germline CDR1 and CDR2 sequences are SGHRS and YFSETQ. The CDR3 nucleotides read TGCGCCAGCAGCTTGTCCGGGGAAGCTAACTATGGCTACACCTTC. This sequence encodes CASSLSGEANYGYTF.

The genes are TRBV7-9 and TRBJ2-3; D gene unclear. Per the germline V gene, CDR1 is SEHNR and CDR2 is FQNEAQ (reference sequence). CDR3 size: 12 residues. V dropped 6 bases and J dropped 6 bases, with 10 bases sitting between them. CDR3 bases: TGTGCCAGCAGTATGACTTGGGATACGCAGTATTTT. Translation gives CASSMTWDTQYF.

The chain joins TRBV15 to TRBJ2-2, with 9 nucleotides matching TRBD1. Trimming took 3 bases from V and 1 from J; bases not matched to a gene: 12. The CDR3 totals 19 residues. Germline-derived CDR1 and CDR2 are LNHNV and YYDKDF (reference sequence). This chain's CDR3 is CATSSLKPGQGLNTGELFF. For the CDR3, the DNA is TGTGCCACCAGCAGTCTCAAACCGGGACAGGGTTTGAACACCGGGGAGCTGTTTTTT.

This chain links TRBV19 with TRBJ2-7; D may correspond to TRBD1 or TRBD2 (5 bases each). The germline V and J ends were trimmed by 5 bases and 1 base, with 18 bases remaining between them. This CDR3 spans 16 amino acids. CDR1 and CDR2 from the germline V gene are LNHDA and SQIVND (reference sequence). This CDR3 is CASSPEPGLKSYEQYF. CDR3 nucleotides: TGTGCCAGTAGTCCAGAACCGGGGCTCAAATCCTACGAGCAGTACTTC.

The chain recombines TRBV5-6 with TRBJ2-7; a weak D match, TRBD1 (5 bases). The V and J ends lost 1 base and 7 bases respectively, with 18 bases between them. The CDR3 has 15 amino acids. The germline gives CDR1 SGHDT, CDR2 YYEEEE. The CDR3 loop is CASSLSLYHRQEQYF. CDR3 DNA: TGTGCCAGCAGCTTGTCTCTGTACCACAGGCAGGAGCAGTACTTC.

This clone has a single count. V gene TRBV14 combines with J gene TRBJ2-5; possibly TRBD1 for D (5 bases). This CDR3 has 13 amino acids. Germline assignment: CDR1 SGHDN and CDR2 FVKESK. The V end was cut by 1 base, the J end by 10 bases, with 13 bases between. CDR3 nucleotides: TGTGCCAGCAGCCAAGGGCTCCAGGGTAACCAGTACTTC. Residues: CASSQGLQGNQYF.